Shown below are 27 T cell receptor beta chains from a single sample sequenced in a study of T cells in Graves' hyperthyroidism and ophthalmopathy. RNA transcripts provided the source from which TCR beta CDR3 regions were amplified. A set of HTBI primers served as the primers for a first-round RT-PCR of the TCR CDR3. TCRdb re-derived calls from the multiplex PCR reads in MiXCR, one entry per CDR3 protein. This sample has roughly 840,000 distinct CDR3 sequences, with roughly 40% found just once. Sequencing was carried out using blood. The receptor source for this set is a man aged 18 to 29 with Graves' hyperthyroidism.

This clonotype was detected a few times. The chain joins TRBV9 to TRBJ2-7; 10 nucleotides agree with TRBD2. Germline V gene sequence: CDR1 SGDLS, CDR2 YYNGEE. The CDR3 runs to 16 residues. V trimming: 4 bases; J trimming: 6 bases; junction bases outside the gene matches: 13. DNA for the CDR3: TGTGCCAGCAGCCCCCACTCTAGCGGGGGATCGGGCGAGCAGTACTTC. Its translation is CASSPHSSGGSGEQYF. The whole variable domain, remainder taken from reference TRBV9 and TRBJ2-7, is DSGVTQTPKHLITATGQRVTLRCSPRSGDLSVYWYQQSLDQGLQFLIQYYNGEERAKGNILERFSAQQFPDLHSELNLSSLELGDSALYFCASSPHSSGGSGEQYFGPGTRLTVT.

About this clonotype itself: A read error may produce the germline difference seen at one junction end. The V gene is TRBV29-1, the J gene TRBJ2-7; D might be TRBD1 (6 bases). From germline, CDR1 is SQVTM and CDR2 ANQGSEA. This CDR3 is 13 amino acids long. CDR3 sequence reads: CSVATGLFYELYF. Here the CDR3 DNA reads TGCAGCGTTGCGACAGGCCTCTTCTACGAGCTGTACTTC.

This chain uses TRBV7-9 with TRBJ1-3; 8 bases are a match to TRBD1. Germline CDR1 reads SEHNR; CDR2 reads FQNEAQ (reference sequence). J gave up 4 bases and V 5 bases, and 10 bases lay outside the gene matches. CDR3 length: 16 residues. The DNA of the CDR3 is TGTGCCAGCAGCCGCGGACAGGGCAGGCCGGGAAACACCATATATTTT. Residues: CASSRGQGRPGNTIYF. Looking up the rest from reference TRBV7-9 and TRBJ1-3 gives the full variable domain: DTGVSQNPRHKITKRGQNVTFRCDPISEHNRLYWYRQTLGQGPEFLTYFQNEAQLEKSRLLSDRFSAERPKGSFSTLEIQRTEQGDSAMYLCASSRGQGRPGNTIYFGEGSWLTVV.

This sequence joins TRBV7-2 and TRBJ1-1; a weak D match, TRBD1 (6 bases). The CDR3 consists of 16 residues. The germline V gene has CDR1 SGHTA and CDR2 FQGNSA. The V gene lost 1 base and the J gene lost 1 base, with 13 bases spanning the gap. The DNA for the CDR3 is TGTGCCAGCAGCTTAGTTAGGACAGAGCGGAACACTGAAGCTTTCTTT. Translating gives CASSLVRTERNTEAFF.

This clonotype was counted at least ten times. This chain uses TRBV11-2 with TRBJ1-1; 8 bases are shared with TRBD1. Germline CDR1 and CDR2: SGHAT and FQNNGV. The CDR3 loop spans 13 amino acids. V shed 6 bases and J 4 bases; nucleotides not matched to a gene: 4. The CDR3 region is CASRPTGGTEAFF. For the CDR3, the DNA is TGTGCCAGCAGGCCCACAGGGGGCACTGAAGCTTTCTTT.

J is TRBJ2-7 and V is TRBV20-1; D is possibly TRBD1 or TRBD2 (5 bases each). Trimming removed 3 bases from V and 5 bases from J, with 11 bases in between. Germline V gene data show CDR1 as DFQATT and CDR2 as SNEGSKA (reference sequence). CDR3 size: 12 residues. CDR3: CSARGSGHEQYF. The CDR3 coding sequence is TGCAGTGCTAGGGGTTCGGGGCACGAGCAGTACTTC.

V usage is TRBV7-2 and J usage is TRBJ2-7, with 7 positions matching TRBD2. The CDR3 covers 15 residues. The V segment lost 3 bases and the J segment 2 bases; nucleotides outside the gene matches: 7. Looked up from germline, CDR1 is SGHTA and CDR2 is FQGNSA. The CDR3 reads CASSFRDYLTYEQYF. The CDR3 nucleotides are TGTGCCAGCAGCTTCCGGGACTACCTTACCTACGAGCAGTACTTC.

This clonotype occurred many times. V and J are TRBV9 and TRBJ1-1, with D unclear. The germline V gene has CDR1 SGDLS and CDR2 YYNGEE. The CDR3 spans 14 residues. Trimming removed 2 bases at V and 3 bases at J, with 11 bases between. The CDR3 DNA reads TGTGCCAGCAGCGTTATAGCAGGAGACACTGAAGCTTTCTTT. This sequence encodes CASSVIAGDTEAFF. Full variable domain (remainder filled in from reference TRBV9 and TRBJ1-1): DSGVTQTPKHLITATGQRVTLRCSPRSGDLSVYWYQQSLDQGLQFLIQYYNGEERAKGNILERFSAQQFPDLHSELNLSSLELGDSALYFCASSVIAGDTEAFFGQGTRLTVV.

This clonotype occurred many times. The DNA for the CDR3 is TGTGCCAGTAGTATCGGCCTAGGAGGAGAAAAACTGTTTTTT. Translation gives CASSIGLGGEKLFF. The chain joins TRBV19 to TRBJ1-4; no reliable D call. V lost 3 bases and J lost 8, with 13 bases in between. CDR3 length: 14 residues. Germline values: CDR1 LNHDA, CDR2 SQIVND (reference sequence).

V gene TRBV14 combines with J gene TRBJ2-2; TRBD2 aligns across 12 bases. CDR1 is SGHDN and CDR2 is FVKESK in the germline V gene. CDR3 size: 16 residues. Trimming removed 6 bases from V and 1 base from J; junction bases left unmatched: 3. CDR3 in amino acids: CASSRTSGVNTGELFF. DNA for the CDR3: TGTGCCAGCAGTCGGACTAGCGGGGTGAACACCGGGGAGCTGTTTTTT.

The CDR3 spells CSVIPGASTDTQYF. The CDR3 DNA sequence: TGCAGCGTTATTCCGGGCGCAAGCACAGATACGCAGTATTTT. The chain recombines TRBV29-1 with TRBJ2-3; D ambiguous. The CDR3 is 14 amino acids. Trimming left V 5 bases short and J 0 bases short, with 12 bases between. Germline values: CDR1 SQVTM, CDR2 ANQGSEA.

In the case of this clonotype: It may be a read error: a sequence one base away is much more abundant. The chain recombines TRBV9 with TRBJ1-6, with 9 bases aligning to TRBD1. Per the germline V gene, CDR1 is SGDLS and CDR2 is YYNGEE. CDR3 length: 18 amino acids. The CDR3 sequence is CASCVADPWTGDNSPLHF. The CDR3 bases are TGTGCCAGCTGCGTAGCCGACCCCTGGACAGGGGACAATTCACCCCTCCACTTT.

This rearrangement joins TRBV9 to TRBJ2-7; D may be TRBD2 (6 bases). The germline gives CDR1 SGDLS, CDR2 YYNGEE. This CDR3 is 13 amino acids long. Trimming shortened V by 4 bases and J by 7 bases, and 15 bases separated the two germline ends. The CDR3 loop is CASSPAGTGEQYF. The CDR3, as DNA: TGTGCCAGCAGCCCCGCCGGGACTGGAGAGCAGTACTTC.

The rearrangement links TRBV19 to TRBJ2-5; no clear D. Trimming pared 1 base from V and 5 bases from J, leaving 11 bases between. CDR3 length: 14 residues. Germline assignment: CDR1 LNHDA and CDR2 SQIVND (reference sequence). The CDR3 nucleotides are TGTGCCAGTAGTATAGGAGGCTTGCTGGAGACCCAGTACTTC. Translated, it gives CASSIGGLLETQYF.

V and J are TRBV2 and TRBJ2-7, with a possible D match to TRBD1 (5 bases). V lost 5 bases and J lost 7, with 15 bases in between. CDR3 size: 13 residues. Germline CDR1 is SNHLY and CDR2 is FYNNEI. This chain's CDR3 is CASSYGWGEEQYF. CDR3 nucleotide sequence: TGTGCCAGCAGTTACGGATGGGGCGAAGAGCAGTACTTC.

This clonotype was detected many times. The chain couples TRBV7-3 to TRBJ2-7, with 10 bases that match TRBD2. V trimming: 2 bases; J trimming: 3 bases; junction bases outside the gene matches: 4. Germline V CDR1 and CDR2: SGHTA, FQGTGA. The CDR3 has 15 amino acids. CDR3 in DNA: TGTGCCAGCAGCTTAGCTAGCGGGAGCCTCTACGAGCAGTACTTC. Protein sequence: CASSLASGSLYEQYF.

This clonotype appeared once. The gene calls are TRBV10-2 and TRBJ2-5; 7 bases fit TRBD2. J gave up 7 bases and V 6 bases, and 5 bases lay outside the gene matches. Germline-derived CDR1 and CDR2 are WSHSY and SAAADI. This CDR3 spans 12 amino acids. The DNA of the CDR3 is TGCGCCAGCAGCGAGATAGCGGGGACCCAGTACTTC. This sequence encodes CASSEIAGTQYF.

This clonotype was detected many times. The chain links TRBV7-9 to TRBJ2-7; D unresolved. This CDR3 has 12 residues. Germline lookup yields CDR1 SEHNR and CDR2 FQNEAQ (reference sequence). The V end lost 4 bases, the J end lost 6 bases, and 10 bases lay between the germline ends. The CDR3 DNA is TGTGCCAGCAGCTCGGAACTGGGCGAGCAGTACTTC. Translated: CASSSELGEQYF.

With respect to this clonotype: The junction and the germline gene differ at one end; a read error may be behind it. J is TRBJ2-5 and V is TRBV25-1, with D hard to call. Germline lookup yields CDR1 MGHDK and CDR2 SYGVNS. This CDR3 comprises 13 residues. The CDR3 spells CASSEWSEEAQYF. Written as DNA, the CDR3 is TGTGCCAGCAGTGAATGGAGCGAAGAGGCCCAGTACTTC.

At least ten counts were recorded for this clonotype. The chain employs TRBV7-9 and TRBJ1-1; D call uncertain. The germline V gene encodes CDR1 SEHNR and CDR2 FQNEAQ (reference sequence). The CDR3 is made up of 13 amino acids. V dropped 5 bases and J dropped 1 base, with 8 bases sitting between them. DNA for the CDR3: TGTGCCAGCAGCCCTGGGAAGAACACTGAAGCTTTCTTT. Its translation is CASSPGKNTEAFF.

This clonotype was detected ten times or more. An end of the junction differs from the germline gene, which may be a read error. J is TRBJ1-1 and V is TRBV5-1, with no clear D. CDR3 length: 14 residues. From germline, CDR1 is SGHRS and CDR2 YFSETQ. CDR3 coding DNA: TGTGCCAGCAGCTTAAGTGGCAGGAACACTGAAGCTTTCTTT. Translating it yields CASSLSGRNTEAFF.

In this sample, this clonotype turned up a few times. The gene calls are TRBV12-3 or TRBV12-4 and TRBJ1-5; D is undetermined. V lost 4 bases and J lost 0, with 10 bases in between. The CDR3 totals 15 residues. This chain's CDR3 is CASSSNWGSNQPQHF. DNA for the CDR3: TGTGCCAGCAGTTCAAACTGGGGTAGCAATCAGCCCCAGCATTTT.

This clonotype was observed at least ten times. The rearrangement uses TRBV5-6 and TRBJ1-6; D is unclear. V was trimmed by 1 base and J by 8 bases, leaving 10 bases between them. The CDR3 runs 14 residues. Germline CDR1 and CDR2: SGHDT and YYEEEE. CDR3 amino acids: CASSLLGPYSPLHF. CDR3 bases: TGTGCCAGCAGCTTGCTAGGGCCTTATTCACCCCTCCACTTT.

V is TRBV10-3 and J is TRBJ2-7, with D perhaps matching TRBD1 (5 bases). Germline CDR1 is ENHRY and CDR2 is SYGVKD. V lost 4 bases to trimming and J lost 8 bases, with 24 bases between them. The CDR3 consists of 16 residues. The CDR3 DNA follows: TGTGCCATCAGTGGGTCGTCTGGGGCGATCAATGGCAAGCAGTACTTC. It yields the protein CAISGSSGAINGKQYF.

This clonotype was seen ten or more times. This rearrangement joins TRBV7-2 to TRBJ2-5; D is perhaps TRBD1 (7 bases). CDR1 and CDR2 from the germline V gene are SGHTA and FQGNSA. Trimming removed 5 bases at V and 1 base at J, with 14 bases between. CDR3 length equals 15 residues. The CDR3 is CASSTRGTAQETQYF. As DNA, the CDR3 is TGTGCCAGCAGCACACGGGGGACAGCCCAAGAGACCCAGTACTTC.

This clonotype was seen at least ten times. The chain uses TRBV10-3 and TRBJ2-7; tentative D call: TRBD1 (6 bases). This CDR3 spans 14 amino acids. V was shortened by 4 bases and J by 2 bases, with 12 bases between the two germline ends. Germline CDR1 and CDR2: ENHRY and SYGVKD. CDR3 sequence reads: CAISGGPVTYEQYF. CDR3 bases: TGTGCCATCAGTGGGGGGCCGGTGACCTACGAGCAGTACTTC.

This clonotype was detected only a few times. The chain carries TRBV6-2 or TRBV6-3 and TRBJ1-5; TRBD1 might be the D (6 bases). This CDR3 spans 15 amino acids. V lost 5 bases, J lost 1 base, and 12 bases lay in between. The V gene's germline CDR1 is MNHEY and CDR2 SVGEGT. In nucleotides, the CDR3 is TGTGCCAGCAGTCCCCCGGGACAAAGCAATCAGCCCCAGCATTTT. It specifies CASSPPGQSNQPQHF.